What follows are 10 T cell receptor beta chains derived from one specimen sequenced in a study of beta chain features in type 1 diabetes. Their target antigens are unknown. The study's findings and limits: The study found moderately but significantly shorter TCRB CDR3s in all four CD4+ subsets of Type 1 diabetes patients.

Expressed TCRB transcripts were sequenced because the entire RNA isolate underwent reverse transcription. Only in-frame clones appear in the TCRdb table, and some are missing; sequencing was by immunoSEQ multiplex PCR. The sample shows a few hundred thousand clones, roughly 13% of them seen only once. Input material: naive CD4+ T cells from blood. The receptors here all came from a woman aged 18-29 years with type 1 diabetes.

V usage is TRBV19 and J usage is TRBJ2-1; 7 nucleotides agree with TRBD2. This CDR3 region has 16 residues. J lost 7 bases, V lost 3 bases, and 12 bases had no gene match. Germline V gives CDR1 LNHDA, CDR2 SQIVND (reference sequence). The CDR3 region is CASSIMLGGILNEQFF. In DNA form, the CDR3 reads TGTGCCAGTAGTATCATGTTGGGAGGGATTTTAAATGAGCAGTTCTTC.

This clone was recorded a few times. The chain carries TRBV19 and TRBJ2-1; D remains ambiguous. CDR1 and CDR2 from the germline V gene are LNHDA and SQIVND (reference sequence). Trimming pared 6 bases from V and 2 bases from J, leaving 14 bases between. CDR3 size: 15 residues. CDR3 in DNA: TGTGCCAGTAGCCCCTGGGCTTCAGCCTACAATGAGCAGTTCTTC. It encodes CASSPWASAYNEQFF.

The chain employs TRBV28 and TRBJ1-5; D not resolved. The CDR3 runs 12 residues. The germline V gene has CDR1 MDHEN and CDR2 SYDVKM. The ends were cut back, 7 bases at V and 4 bases at J, with 8 bases in the middle. In nucleotides, the CDR3 is TGTGCCAGCATCACGGGAAATCAGCCCCAGCATTTT. Translation gives CASITGNQPQHF.

The chain combines TRBV11-3 with TRBJ2-1; TRBD1 aligns across 7 bases. V shed 5 bases, J shed 9 bases, and the junction held 10 bases outside the gene matches. The CDR3 spans 14 residues. Germline loops: CDR1 SGHNT, CDR2 YENEEA. This chain's CDR3 is CASSPTYRGSEQFF. The CDR3 DNA follows: TGTGCCAGCAGCCCTACCTACAGGGGTAGTGAGCAGTTCTTC.

The chain links TRBV15 to TRBJ2-3, with TRBD2 matching over 7 bases. V trimming: 6 bases; J trimming: 7 bases; junction bases outside the gene matches: 7. CDR1 and CDR2 from the germline V gene are LNHNV and YYDKDF (reference sequence). The length of the CDR3 is 13 residues. The CDR3 nucleotides are TGTGCCACCAGGGCTCCGGGAGGTCATACGCAGTATTTT. Amino acid sequence: CATRAPGGHTQYF.

Of note for this clone: This CDR3 is also generated by other DNA sequences in the sample. The chain links TRBV6-5 to TRBJ2-7; TRBD1 might be the D (7 bases). The CDR3 has 15 amino acids. Germline CDR1 and CDR2: MNHEY and SVGAGI. V was cut by 0 bases and J by 1 base, with 10 bases left in between. The CDR3 protein is CASSYSSGGSYEQYF. The CDR3 DNA sequence: TGTGCCAGCAGTTACTCTTCAGGGGGGTCCTACGAGCAGTACTTC.

This clone appeared a few times. This sequence joins TRBV28 and TRBJ2-1; D is undetermined. Per germline, CDR1 MDHEN and CDR2 SYDVKM. CDR3 length: 14 residues. Trimming cost V 2 bases and J 5 bases, with 10 bases left between them. The CDR3 loop reads CASSLPRLDNEQFF. CDR3 coding DNA: TGTGCCAGCAGTTTACCGCGGCTCGACAATGAGCAGTTCTTC.

The rearrangement links TRBV18 to TRBJ1-5, with D maybe TRBD1 (5 bases). Germline lookup yields CDR1 KGHSH and CDR2 LQKENI. The length of the CDR3 is 16 residues. The V end was cut by 0 bases, the J end by 4 bases, with 13 bases between. In nucleotides, the CDR3 is TGTGCCAGCTCACCACCGGGCAGGGATCGTAATCAGCCCCAGCATTTT. It encodes CASSPPGRDRNQPQHF.

In this sample, this clone turned up a few times. This sequence joins TRBV19 and TRBJ2-2; 7 positions agree with TRBD1. The CDR3 is made up of 14 amino acids. V trimming: 5 bases; J trimming: 6 bases; junction bases outside the gene matches: 6. Germline values: CDR1 LNHDA, CDR2 SQIVND (reference sequence). CDR3 sequence reads: CASSSDRASGELFF. Here the CDR3 DNA reads TGTGCCAGTAGTTCAGACAGGGCCTCCGGGGAGCTGTTTTTT.

This clone was recorded a few times. This sequence joins TRBV18 and TRBJ2-1; possible D gene TRBD2, 6 bases. This CDR3 comprises 15 residues. The germline V gene has CDR1 KGHSH and CDR2 LQKENI. Trimming stripped 6 bases from V and 3 bases from J, with 15 bases between. CDR3 protein: CASSSGVAYYNEQFF. CDR3 DNA sequence: TGTGCCAGCTCCTCGGGGGTGGCCTACTACAATGAGCAGTTCTTC.